One sample yielded the 26 T cell receptor beta chains listed below, sequenced in a study of T-cell memory formation after mild COVID-19. TCRdb redid the calling of the 5' RACE reads with MiXCR, one entry per CDR3 protein. The table shows around 300,000 distinct CDR3 sequences, with less than 9.5% occurring only once. Sequencing was performed on PBMCs or a T cell subset sorted from them (not recorded which). The receptors were sampled from a man in his late teens or twenties who had mild COVID-19 (a few samples of this study predate the infection). Cell type and time point are not known.

This chain links TRBV7-2 with TRBJ2-5, with a weak D call TRBD2 (6 bases). Trimming removed 5 bases from V and 7 bases from J, with 14 bases in between. This CDR3 contains 13 residues. Germline-derived CDR1 and CDR2 are SGHTA and FQGNSA. The CDR3 DNA reads TGTGCCAGCAGCGGGGACTGGAAAGGGACCCAGTACTTC. Amino acids: CASSGDWKGTQYF.

V and J are TRBV5-1 and TRBJ2-7; TRBD2 is a possible D gene (6 bases). The CDR3 spans 15 residues. V shed 4 bases and J shed 0 bases, with 14 bases lying between them. In germline, CDR1 is SGHRS, CDR2 YFSETQ. In DNA form, the CDR3 reads TGCGCCAGCAGCACCACCGGACTAAGCTCCTACGAGCAGTACTTC. The encoded protein is CASSTTGLSSYEQYF.

Comments on this clonotype: Germline is not matched at one junction end, which may reflect a read error. The rearrangement links TRBV18 to TRBJ2-5, with a possible D match to TRBD1 (6 bases). Germline loops: CDR1 KGHSH, CDR2 LQKENI. This CDR3 is 14 amino acids long. The CDR3 loop reads CAISPLTGEETQYF. CDR3 bases: TGTGCCATCTCACCACTGACAGGAGAAGAGACCCAGTACTTC. The whole variable domain, filled in from reference TRBV18 and TRBJ2-5, reads NAGVMQNPRHLVRRRGQEARLRCSPMKGHSHVYWYRQLPEEGLKFMVYLQKENIIDESGMPKERFSAEFPKEGPSILRIQQVVRGDSAAYFCAISPLTGEETQYFGPGTRLLVL.

This sequence joins TRBV27 and TRBJ1-1; the D gene is possibly TRBD1 (6 bases). The V and J ends lost 6 bases and 1 base respectively, with 18 bases between them. CDR1 and CDR2 (germline): MNHEY, SMNVEV (reference sequence). The CDR3 is made up of 16 amino acids. CDR3 coding DNA: TGTGCCAGCAGCAAAAACAGGGATATCGGGAACACTGAAGCTTTCTTT. Translation gives CASSKNRDIGNTEAFF.

V is TRBV5-1 and J is TRBJ1-3; TRBD1 might be the D (6 bases). Germline assignment: CDR1 SGHRS and CDR2 YFSETQ. CDR3 length equals 16 residues. Trimming left V 6 bases short and J 4 bases short, with 20 bases between. CDR3 nucleotide sequence: TGCGCCAGCACGGATCACGGGGGGCGAGTAGGAAACACCATATATTTT. Translating gives CASTDHGGRVGNTIYF.

The gene calls are TRBV7-2 and TRBJ2-5; 8 bases fit TRBD2. V gave up 6 bases and J gave up 5 bases; unmatched junction bases: 8. The germline gives CDR1 SGHTA, CDR2 FQGNSA. This CDR3 has 14 amino acids. The CDR3 sequence: CASSPRLALETQYF. The CDR3 region has the DNA TGTGCCAGCAGTCCTCGACTAGCGCTGGAGACCCAGTACTTC.

In its sample, this clonotype was seen many times. The chain combines TRBV20-1 with TRBJ2-5, with a weak D call TRBD2 (5 bases). The V gene's germline CDR1 is DFQATT and CDR2 SNEGSKA (reference sequence). This CDR3 is 12 amino acids long. Deletions cut 7 bases from V and 2 bases from J, with 11 bases between. CDR3 sequence (DNA): TGCAGTGGCAAGAGCGGACAAGAGACCCAGTACTTC. It specifies CSGKSGQETQYF.

V is TRBV7-3 and J is TRBJ1-1, with 10 nucleotides matching TRBD1. The V gene's germline CDR1 is SGHTA and CDR2 FQGTGA. This CDR3 contains 15 residues. The ends lost 5 bases at V and 2 bases at J; junction bases unmatched: 5. The chain's CDR3 is CASSDTTGGNTEAFF. The CDR3, as DNA: TGTGCCAGCAGCGACACGACAGGGGGCAACACTGAAGCTTTCTTT. Full variable domain (outside the CDR3, taken from reference TRBV7-3 and TRBJ1-1): GAGVSQTPSNKVTEKGKYVELRCDPISGHTALYWYRQSLGQGPEFLIYFQGTGAADDSGLPNDRFFAVRPEGSVSTLKIQRTERGDSAVYLCASSDTTGGNTEAFFGQGTRLTVV.

There are many counts of this clonotype. The rearrangement links TRBV5-1 to TRBJ2-5, with D uncertain. The germline gives CDR1 SGHRS, CDR2 YFSETQ. The CDR3 covers 14 residues. Trimming took 2 bases from V and 2 from J, leaving 10 bases between them. CDR3 region: CASSLIPGQETQYF. CDR3 in DNA: TGCGCCAGCAGCTTAATCCCCGGTCAAGAGACCCAGTACTTC.

This clonotype was recorded at least ten times. This chain links TRBV7-3 with TRBJ2-1, with D unclear. The V gene lost 8 bases and the J gene lost 7 bases, with 15 bases spanning the gap. CDR3 size: 13 residues. Looked up from germline, CDR1 is SGHTA and CDR2 is FQGTGA. CDR3 sequence (DNA): TGTGCCAGCCAATCCCCGGATACTAATGAGCAGTTCTTC. Translation: CASQSPDTNEQFF.

CDR3 sequence: CAWSADSSVYGYTF. CDR3 DNA: TGTGCCTGGAGTGCGGACAGCTCAGTCTATGGCTACACCTTC. The rearrangement uses TRBV30 and TRBJ1-2, with a possible D match to TRBD1 (6 bases). Trimming took 1 base from V and 4 from J, leaving 13 bases between them. This CDR3 is 14 amino acids long. The germline V gene has CDR1 GTSNPN and CDR2 SVGIG (reference sequence).

Many counts were recorded for this clonotype. The gene calls are TRBV5-1 and TRBJ2-3, with D uncertain. This CDR3 comprises 14 residues. V lost 3 bases, J lost 2 bases, and 10 bases lay in between. CDR1 and CDR2 from the germline V gene are SGHRS and YFSETQ. In DNA form, the CDR3 reads TGCGCCAGCAGCTCCCAGACCCTCACAGATACGCAGTATTTT. Translation gives CASSSQTLTDTQYF.

At least ten counts were recorded for this clonotype. The chain links TRBV12-3 or TRBV12-4 to TRBJ1-5; D is undetermined. This CDR3 is built from 14 residues. Trimming removed 7 bases from V and 4 bases from J, with 14 bases in between. This CDR3 reads CASNAAASNQPQHF. The CDR3, as DNA: TGTGCCAGCAATGCCGCGGCCAGTAATCAGCCCCAGCATTTT.

The genes are TRBV5-1 and TRBJ1-2, with no clear D. CDR1 is SGHRS, CDR2 YFSETQ, per germline. The germline V and J ends were trimmed by 5 bases and 2 bases, with 13 bases remaining between them. The CDR3 length is 14 residues. The CDR3 nucleotides are TGCGCCAGCAGTCCGGGGAACCTCAACTATGGCTACACCTTC. This encodes CASSPGNLNYGYTF.

This clonotype showed up just a few times. This chain joins TRBV6-1 and TRBJ2-7; 8 bases match TRBD1. Germline V CDR1 and CDR2: MNHNS, SASEGT. The V and J ends lost 5 bases and 4 bases, in that order; junction bases with no gene match: 10. The CDR3 extends over 15 amino acids. The CDR3 nucleotides are TGTGCCAGCAGTCAACCACAGGGGGAAATATACGAGCAGTACGTC. Translating gives CASSQPQGEIYEQYV.

This sequence joins TRBV7-9 and TRBJ1-5; 12 bases line up with TRBD1. V lost 4 bases to trimming and J lost 7 bases; unmatched junction nucleotides: 8. This CDR3 has 16 residues. Per the germline V gene, CDR1 is SEHNR and CDR2 is FQNEAQ (reference sequence). The CDR3 sequence is CASSSGGQGARQPQHF. CDR3 bases: TGTGCCAGCAGCTCAGGGGGACAGGGGGCGAGGCAGCCCCAGCATTTT.

This clonotype has more than one count but fewer than ten. The chain carries TRBV7-9 and TRBJ2-7; weak D call: TRBD2 (6 bases). Trimming removed 6 bases from V and 0 bases from J, with 9 bases in between. The CDR3 covers 13 residues. The germline CDR1 and CDR2 sequences are SEHNR and FQNEAQ (reference sequence). The CDR3 is CASRPGGSYEQYF. The CDR3 region has the DNA TGTGCCAGCAGACCCGGGGGCTCCTACGAGCAGTACTTC.

This clonotype was found many times. The gene calls are TRBV5-1 and TRBJ2-5; tentative D call: TRBD2 (5 bases). This CDR3 region has 13 residues. Trimming stripped 0 bases from V and 3 bases from J, with 6 bases between. CDR1 SGHRS and CDR2 YFSETQ come from the germline V gene. The CDR3: CASSLGRKETQYF. The DNA of the CDR3 is TGCGCCAGCAGCTTGGGGAGGAAAGAGACCCAGTACTTC.

This clonotype has more than one count but fewer than ten. This chain joins TRBV4-3 and TRBJ2-3, with 9 bases identical to TRBD2. V lost 0 bases to trimming and J lost 2 bases; unmatched junction nucleotides: 3. Germline V CDR1 and CDR2: LGHNA, YSLEER. This CDR3 spans 16 amino acids. CDR3 sequence: CASSQDQRGVTDTQYF. The CDR3 coding sequence is TGCGCCAGCAGCCAAGATCAGCGGGGGGTCACAGATACGCAGTATTTT.

Ten or more counts support this clonotype. The V call is TRBV12-3 or TRBV12-4, the J call TRBJ2-7, with TRBD2 identical over 9 bases. J gave up 4 bases and V 5 bases, and 0 bases lay outside the gene matches. CDR3 length equals 12 residues. CDR3 residues: CASSGLAYEQYF. CDR3 coding DNA: TGTGCCAGCAGTGGACTAGCGTACGAGCAGTACTTC.

This clonotype was recorded at least ten times. The J gene is TRBJ2-3, the V gene TRBV7-8; 15 nucleotides agree with TRBD2. This CDR3 spans 17 amino acids. The J segment lost 3 bases and the V segment lost 5 bases, leaving 6 bases of the junction unmatched. The germline V gene encodes CDR1 SGHVS and CDR2 FQNEAQ. The chain's CDR3 is CASSPGTSGGLTDTQYF. The CDR3 DNA reads TGTGCCAGCAGCCCCGGGACTAGCGGGGGGCTGACAGATACGCAGTATTTT.

V is TRBV9 and J is TRBJ2-2; 8 bases are a match to TRBD1. The CDR3 spans 14 residues. The V segment lost 3 bases and the J segment 3 bases; nucleotides outside the gene matches: 1. Germline V gene data show CDR1 as SGDLS and CDR2 as YYNGEE. CDR3 amino acids: CASSAQGDTGELFF. Here the CDR3 DNA reads TGTGCCAGCAGCGCACAGGGGGACACCGGGGAGCTGTTTTTT.

This clonotype was counted at least ten times. Being one base from a much bigger clone, this may be a read error. This chain links TRBV5-1 with TRBJ1-6; 7 bases map to TRBD1. CDR3 length: 13 residues. V was pared by 7 bases and J by 5 bases, with 3 bases of the junction left unmatched. Germline V gene lookup returns CDR1 SGHRS and CDR2 YFSETQ. The CDR3 loop is CASGDRDNSPLHF. CDR3 nucleotides: TGCGCCAGCGGTGACAGGGATAATTCACCCCTCCACTTT.

This clonotype was counted a few times. The rearrangement links TRBV12-5 to TRBJ2-2, with 9 nucleotides matching TRBD1. With 1 base clipped from V and 2 bases from J, the junction kept 8 bases outside the gene matches. The germline CDR1 and CDR2 sequences are LGHNT and FRNRAP. The CDR3 contains 18 residues. The CDR3, as DNA: TGTGCTAGTGGTTTGGCACTCCGGGACAGGGATAACACCGGGGAGCTGTTTTTT. Amino acid sequence: CASGLALRDRDNTGELFF. Based on the CDR3 plus reference TRBV12-5 and TRBJ2-2, the full variable domain is DARVTQTPRHKVTEMGQEVTMRCQPILGHNTVFWYRQTMMQGLELLAYFRNRAPLDDSGMPKDRFSAEMPDATLATLKIQPSEPRDSAVYFCASGLALRDRDNTGELFFGEGSRLTVL.

This clonotype occurred a few times. The chain has TRBV28 and TRBJ2-3; unclear D gene. The CDR3 spans 14 residues. The ends were cut back, 6 bases at V and 2 bases at J, with 12 bases in the middle. CDR1 and CDR2 (germline): MDHEN, SYDVKM. CDR3 region: CASSDFRHTDTQYF. The DNA for the CDR3 is TGTGCCAGCAGCGACTTTCGCCACACAGATACGCAGTATTTT.

This clonotype was recorded at least ten times. The CDR3 is CASIPGLSPDTQYF. The DNA of the CDR3 is TGCGCCAGCATTCCGGGACTAAGTCCAGATACGCAGTATTTT. The chain couples TRBV5-1 to TRBJ2-3; TRBD2 matches at 7 bases. J was trimmed by 4 bases and V by 6 bases; bases with no gene match: 8. Germline V CDR1 and CDR2: SGHRS, YFSETQ. The CDR3 is 14 amino acids.